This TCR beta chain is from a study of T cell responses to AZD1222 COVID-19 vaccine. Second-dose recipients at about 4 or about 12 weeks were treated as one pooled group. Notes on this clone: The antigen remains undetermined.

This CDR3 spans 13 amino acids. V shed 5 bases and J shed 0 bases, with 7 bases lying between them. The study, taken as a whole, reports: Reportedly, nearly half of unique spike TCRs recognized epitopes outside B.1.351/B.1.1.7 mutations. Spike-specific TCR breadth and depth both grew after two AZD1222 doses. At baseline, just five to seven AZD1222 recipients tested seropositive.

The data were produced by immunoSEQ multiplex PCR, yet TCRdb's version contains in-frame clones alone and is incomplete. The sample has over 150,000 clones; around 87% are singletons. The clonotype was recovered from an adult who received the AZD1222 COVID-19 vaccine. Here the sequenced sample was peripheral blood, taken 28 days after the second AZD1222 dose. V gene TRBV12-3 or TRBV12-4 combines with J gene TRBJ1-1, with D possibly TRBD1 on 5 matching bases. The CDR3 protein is CASSLQVNTEAFF. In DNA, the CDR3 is TGTGCCAGCAGTCTACAGGTGAACACTGAAGCTTTCTTT.